The rows below give T cell receptor beta chains drawn from one sample of a study of shared clonotypes between healthy human individuals. Repertoires were generated with immunoSEQ multiplex PCR, while TCRdb's copy carries only in-frame clones and drops some. The data show about 1 million clones, under 80% seen once. The material sequenced was memory CD4+ T cells sorted from blood. All receptors derive from a man in his late teens or twenties in good health. Both conserved end residues are part of each CDR3. Fields, in order: clone size, V gene, J gene, CDR3 protein. Size is stated for part of the rows, as once, few or many counts, or as a class when the clone is expanded.

clone_size: -; v_call: TRBV6-1; j_call: TRBJ2-2; cdr3_aa: CASRAMVVDTGELFF
clone_size: few; v_call: TRBV6-6; j_call: TRBJ2-7; cdr3_aa: CASKGGPYEQYF
clone_size: -; v_call: TRBV5-1; j_call: TRBJ2-7; cdr3_aa: CASSPLEGPAPYEQYF
clone_size: -; v_call: TRBV30; j_call: TRBJ2-3; cdr3_aa: CAWDTGGFTDTQYF
clone_size: -; v_call: TRBV6-6; j_call: TRBJ1-1; cdr3_aa: CASSNRGPNTEAFF
clone_size: -; v_call: TRBV7-2; j_call: TRBJ2-3; cdr3_aa: CASSLGLAGVSGDTQYF
clone_size: -; v_call: TRBV6-5; j_call: TRBJ2-1; cdr3_aa: CASSLRAGGLNEQFF
clone_size: -; v_call: TRBV6-1; j_call: TRBJ2-5; cdr3_aa: CASTWTGEETQYF
clone_size: -; v_call: TRBV4-1; j_call: TRBJ2-5; cdr3_aa: CASSQVALLETQYF
clone_size: few; v_call: TRBV29-1; j_call: TRBJ1-2; cdr3_aa: CSAGQPNTF
clone_size: -; v_call: TRBV28; j_call: TRBJ2-7; cdr3_aa: CATAGGREQYF
clone_size: -; v_call: TRBV6-5; j_call: TRBJ2-1; cdr3_aa: CASSYGGLAAGHEQFF